This T cell receptor beta chain was found in a study of T cells in localized non-small cell lung cancer. Generated by immunoSEQ multiplex PCR, the TCRdb table keeps only in-frame clones and is missing some. The sample lists approximately 41,000 clones, about nine tenths seen once, with less than 6.5% in the top ten. In regard to this clone: Its antigen is unidentified.

The CDR3 has 13 amino acids. The V end lost 7 bases, the J end lost 9 bases, and 16 bases lay between the germline ends. In germline, CDR1 is MNHNS, CDR2 SASEGT. General study findings and limits: Median 57 top-100 tumor clones were shared with paired adjacent lung. Owing to sequencing of a solitary tumor region, heterogeneity cannot be discounted. Tumor showed lower T cell clonality than uninvolved adjacent lung, where it was highest.

The clonotype originates from a male donor at least 60 years old with stage II lung adenocarcinoma. The starting material was peripheral blood mononuclear cells, obtained before any cancer treatment. V usage is TRBV6-1 and J usage is TRBJ1-5; possibly TRBD1 for D (5 bases). CDR3 DNA: TGTGCCAGCAACGTAGGGGCGCCGGGGCCCCAGCATTTT. This sequence encodes CASNVGAPGPQHF.